The sequence of this TCR beta chain was determined in a study of cytomegalovirus exposure and HLA in healthy donors. The wider study: In terms of ancestry, the Caucasian-associated cluster contained 75% to 85% of the roughly 400 genotyped donors. Study-level results: There were reportedly fewer N-insertions in an Asian-associated ancestry cluster than the approximately 670-donor mean, in a later analysis. In a later analysis, CMV-associated beta chains were mostly HLA-associated, it appeared. The presence/absence work took it that sequencing depth was about the same across donors.

V was clipped by 2 bases and J by 2 bases, with 10 bases between them. The CDR3 runs 15 residues. Germline V gene data show CDR1 as SGHTA and CDR2 as FQGNSA. The PCR contained 60 Vbeta and 13 Jbeta primers. Repertoires were generated with immunoSEQ multiplex PCR, while TCRdb's copy carries only in-frame clones and drops some. The sample has 150,000 or so clones; over 75% are singletons. Comment on this clone: Antigen: not known.

The receptor was isolated from a man over 45 in good health and CMV-seropositive. The chain recombines TRBV7-2 with TRBJ2-1, with unresolved D. Specimen: PBMCs. CDR3 coding DNA: TGTGCCAGCAGCTTATACGGCGGCCCCTACAATGAGCAGTTCTTC. It codes for CASSLYGGPYNEQFF.